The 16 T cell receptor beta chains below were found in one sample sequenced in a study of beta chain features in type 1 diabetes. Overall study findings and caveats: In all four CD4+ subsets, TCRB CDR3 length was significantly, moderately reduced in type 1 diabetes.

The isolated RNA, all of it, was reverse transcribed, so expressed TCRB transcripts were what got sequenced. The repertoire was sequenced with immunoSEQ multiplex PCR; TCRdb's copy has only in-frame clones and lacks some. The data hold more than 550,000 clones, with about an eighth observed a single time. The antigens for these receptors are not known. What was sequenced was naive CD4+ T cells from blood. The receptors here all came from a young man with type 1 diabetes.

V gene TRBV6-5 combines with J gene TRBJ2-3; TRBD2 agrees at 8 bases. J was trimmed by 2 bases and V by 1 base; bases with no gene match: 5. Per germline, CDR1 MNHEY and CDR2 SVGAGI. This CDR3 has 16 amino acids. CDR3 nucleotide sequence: TGTGCCAGCAGTTACTTGTCGGGAGGGTACACAGATACGCAGTATTTT. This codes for CASSYLSGGYTDTQYF.

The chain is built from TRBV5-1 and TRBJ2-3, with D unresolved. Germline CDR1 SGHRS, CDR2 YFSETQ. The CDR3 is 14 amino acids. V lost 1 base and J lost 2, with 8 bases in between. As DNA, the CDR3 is TGCGCCAGCAGCTTGAAACAGTTCACAGATACGCAGTATTTT. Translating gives CASSLKQFTDTQYF.

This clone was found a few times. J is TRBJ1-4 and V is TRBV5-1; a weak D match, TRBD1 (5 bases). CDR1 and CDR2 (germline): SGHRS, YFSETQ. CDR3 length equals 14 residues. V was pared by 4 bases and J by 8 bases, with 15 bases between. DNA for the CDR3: TGCGCCAGCAGCCCGCGGACATCAGGGGAAAAACTGTTTTTT. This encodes CASSPRTSGEKLFF.

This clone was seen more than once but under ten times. The CDR3 nucleotides read TGTGCCAGTAGTATTTCAGATACGCAGTATTTT. It encodes CASSISDTQYF. The V call is TRBV19, the J call TRBJ2-3; no clear D gene. CDR1 is LNHDA, CDR2 SQIVND, per germline (reference sequence). The CDR3 extends over 11 amino acids. V gave up 3 bases and J gave up 4 bases, with 2 bases separating them.

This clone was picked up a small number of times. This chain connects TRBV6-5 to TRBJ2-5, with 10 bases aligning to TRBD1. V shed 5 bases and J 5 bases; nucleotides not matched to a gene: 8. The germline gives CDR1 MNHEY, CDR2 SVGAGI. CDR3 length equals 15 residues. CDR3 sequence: CASSAPGQGWETQYF. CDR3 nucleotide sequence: TGTGCCAGCAGTGCTCCGGGACAGGGGTGGGAGACCCAGTACTTC.

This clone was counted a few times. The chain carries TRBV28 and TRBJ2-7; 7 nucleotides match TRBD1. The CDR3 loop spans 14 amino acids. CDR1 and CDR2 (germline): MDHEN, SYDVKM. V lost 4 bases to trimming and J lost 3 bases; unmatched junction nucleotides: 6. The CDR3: CASSSRDSIYEQYF. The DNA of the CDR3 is TGTGCCAGCAGTTCCCGGGACAGCATCTACGAGCAGTACTTC.

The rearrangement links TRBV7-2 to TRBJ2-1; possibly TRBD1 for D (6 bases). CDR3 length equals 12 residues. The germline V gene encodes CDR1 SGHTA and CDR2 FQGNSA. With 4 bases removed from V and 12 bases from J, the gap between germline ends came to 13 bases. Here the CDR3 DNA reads TGTGCCAGCAGCTCACAGGGCATAGGGCAGTTCTTC. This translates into CASSSQGIGQFF.

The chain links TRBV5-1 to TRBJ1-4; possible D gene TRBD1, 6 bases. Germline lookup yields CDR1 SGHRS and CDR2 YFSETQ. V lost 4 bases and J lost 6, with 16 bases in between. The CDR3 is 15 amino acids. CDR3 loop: CASSLGGSEDEKLFF. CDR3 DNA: TGCGCCAGCAGCCTGGGGGGCAGCGAAGATGAAAAACTGTTTTTT. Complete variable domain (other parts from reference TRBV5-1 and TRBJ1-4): KAGVTQTPRYLIKTRGQQVTLSCSPISGHRSVSWYQQTPGQGLQFLFEYFSETQRNKGNFPGRFSGRQFSNSRSEMNVSTLELGDSALYLCASSLGGSEDEKLFFGSGTQLSVL.

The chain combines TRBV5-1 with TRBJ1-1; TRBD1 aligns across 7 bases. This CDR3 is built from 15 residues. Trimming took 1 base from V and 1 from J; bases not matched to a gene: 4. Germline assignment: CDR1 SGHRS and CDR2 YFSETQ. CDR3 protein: CASSLRTGRNTEAFF. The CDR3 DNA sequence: TGCGCCAGCAGCTTGAGGACAGGCCGGAACACTGAAGCTTTCTTT.

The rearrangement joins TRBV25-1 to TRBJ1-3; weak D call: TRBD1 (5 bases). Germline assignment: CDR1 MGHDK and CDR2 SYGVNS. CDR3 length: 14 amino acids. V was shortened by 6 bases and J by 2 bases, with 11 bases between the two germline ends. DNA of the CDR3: TGTGCCAGCAGCGACGTGGGGGCTGGAAACACCATATATTTT. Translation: CASSDVGAGNTIYF. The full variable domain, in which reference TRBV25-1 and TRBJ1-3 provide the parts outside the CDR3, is EADIYQTPRYLVIGTGKKITLECSQTMGHDKMYWYQQDPGMELHLIHYSYGVNSTEKGDLSSESTVSRIRTEHFPLTLESARPSHTSQYLCASSDVGAGNTIYFGEGSWLTVV.

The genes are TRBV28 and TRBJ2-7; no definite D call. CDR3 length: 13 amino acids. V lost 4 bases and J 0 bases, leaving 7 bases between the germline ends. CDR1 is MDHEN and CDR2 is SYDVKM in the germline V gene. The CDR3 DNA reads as TGTGCCAGCAGTTGGCCCAGCTCCTACGAGCAGTACTTC. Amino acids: CASSWPSSYEQYF.

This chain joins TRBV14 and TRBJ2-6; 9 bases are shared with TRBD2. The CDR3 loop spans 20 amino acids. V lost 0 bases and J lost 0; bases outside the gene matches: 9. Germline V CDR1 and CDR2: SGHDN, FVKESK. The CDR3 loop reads CASSQDGGRAPSSGANVLTF. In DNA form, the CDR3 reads TGTGCCAGCAGCCAAGACGGCGGGAGGGCCCCGAGCTCTGGGGCCAACGTCCTGACTTTC.

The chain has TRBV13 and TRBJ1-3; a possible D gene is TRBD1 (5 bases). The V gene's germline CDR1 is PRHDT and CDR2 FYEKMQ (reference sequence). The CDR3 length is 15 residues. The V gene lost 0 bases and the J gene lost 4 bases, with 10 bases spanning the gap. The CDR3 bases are TGTGCCAGCAGCTTAGGTGCGGGGCTCGGAAACACCATATATTTT. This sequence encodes CASSLGAGLGNTIYF.

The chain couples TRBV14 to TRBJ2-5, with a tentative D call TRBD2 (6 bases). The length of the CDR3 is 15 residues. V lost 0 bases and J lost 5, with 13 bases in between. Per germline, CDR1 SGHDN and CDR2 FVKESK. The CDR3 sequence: CASSQDFRLGETQYF. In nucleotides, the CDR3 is TGTGCCAGCAGCCAAGATTTTCGACTAGGGGAGACCCAGTACTTC.

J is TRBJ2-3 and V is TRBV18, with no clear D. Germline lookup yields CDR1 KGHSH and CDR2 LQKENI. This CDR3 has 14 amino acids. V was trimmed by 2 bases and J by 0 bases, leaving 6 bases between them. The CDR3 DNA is TGTGCCAGCTCACCAAAGCTGAGCACAGATACGCAGTATTTT. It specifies CASSPKLSTDTQYF. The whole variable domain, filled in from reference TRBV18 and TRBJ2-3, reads NAGVMQNPRHLVRRRGQEARLRCSPMKGHSHVYWYRQLPEEGLKFMVYLQKENIIDESGMPKERFSAEFPKEGPSILRIQQVVRGDSAAYFCASSPKLSTDTQYFGPGTRLTVL.

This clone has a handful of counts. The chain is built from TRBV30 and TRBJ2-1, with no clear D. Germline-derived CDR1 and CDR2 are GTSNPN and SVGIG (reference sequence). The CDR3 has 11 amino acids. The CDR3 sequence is CALGDFSEQFF. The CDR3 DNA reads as TGTGCTTTGGGTGACTTTTCGGAGCAGTTCTTC.